This TCR beta chain is drawn from a study of human T cells and chemical hapten exposure. Study at large: Read at 6 days, the patch tests placed 0.01% DPC on the upper back.

Using its own MiXCR run on the RACE reads, TCRdb lists one record per CDR3 protein. Among some 350,000 distinct CDR3 sequences listed, about 6% were seen once. There are many counts of this clonotype. Time point indicated: patch test 2, 6 weeks after DPC sensitization. This sample's treatment: therapeutic diphenylcyclopropenone sensitization with weekly scalp DPC. At every patch-test visit, blood was drawn before the patch test was applied. The CDR3 has 18 residues. Per germline, CDR1 SQVTM and CDR2 ANQGSEA. The receptor was isolated from a woman between 18 and 29 years old with alopecia areata. Some clones in this sample may be carry-over from other donors' samples. Sample: whole blood, taken in connection with sensitization to the hapten diphenylcyclopropenone (DPC). This chain joins TRBV29-1 and TRBJ2-3, with D maybe TRBD2 (7 bases). For the CDR3, the DNA is TGCAGTGCCGCGATATCGGGGGGCTCATTTCCAAGCACAGATACGCAGTATTTT. It is translated as CSAAISGGSFPSTDTQYF.